This is a list of T cell receptor beta chains from one sample in a study of T cell repertoires in cytomegalovirus infection. TCRdb used MiXCR to reprocess the reads, holding one entry per CDR3 protein. Of 350,000 to 450,000 distinct CDR3 sequences in the sample, roughly 20% were seen once. Specimen: PBMCs. The receptors were gathered from a human donor in good health (CMV status not recorded). Some clones in this sample may be carry-over from other donors' samples. The CDR3 runs from the conserved cysteine through the conserved F or W. A D gene is named only where the DNA matches it firmly. Size is stated for part of the rows, as once, few or many counts, or as a class when the clone is expanded.

D gene: .
clone size: many
J gene: TRBJ1-1
V gene: TRBV6-6
CDR3 protein: CASTRGLNTEAFF
CDR3 DNA: TGTGCCAGCACTAGGGGACTGAACACTGAAGCTTTCTTT

D gene: TRBD2
clone size: .
J gene: TRBJ2-3
V gene: TRBV27
CDR3 protein: CASRALRLAGPTDTQYF
CDR3 DNA: TGTGCCAGCAGGGCCCTTCGACTAGCGGGGCCCACAGATACGCAGTATTTT

D gene: .
clone size: many
J gene: TRBJ2-1
V gene: TRBV6-6
CDR3 protein: CASKGTMSSYNEQFF
CDR3 DNA: TGTGCCAGCAAAGGGACGATGAGCTCCTACAATGAGCAGTTCTTC

D gene: TRBD2
clone size: many
J gene: TRBJ2-5
V gene: TRBV6-1
CDR3 protein: CASSLSGRFQETQYF
CDR3 DNA: TGTGCCAGCTCCCTTAGCGGGAGGTTCCAAGAGACCCAGTACTTC

D gene: .
clone size: .
J gene: TRBJ2-1
V gene: TRBV7-2
CDR3 protein: CASSRQAGTYYNEQFF
CDR3 DNA: TGTGCCAGCAGCCGACAAGCCGGGACATACTACAATGAGCAGTTCTTC

D gene: .
clone size: few
J gene: TRBJ1-6
V gene: TRBV28
CDR3 protein: CASSFRSPLHF
CDR3 DNA: TGTGCCAGCAGTTTCCGGTCACCCCTCCACTTT

D gene: TRBD2
clone size: once
J gene: TRBJ2-7
V gene: TRBV10-3
CDR3 protein: CAIRSSASGPEQYF
CDR3 DNA: TGTGCCATCAGGAGTTCGGCTAGCGGGCCCGAGCAGTACTTC

D gene: .
clone size: many
J gene: TRBJ2-5
V gene: TRBV7-2
CDR3 protein: CASSHGIGTTQETQYF
CDR3 DNA: TGTGCCAGCAGCCACGGTATCGGGACAACTCAAGAGACCCAGTACTTC

D gene: .
clone size: few
J gene: TRBJ2-1
V gene: TRBV7-9
CDR3 protein: CASSLALGRGNNEQFF
CDR3 DNA: TGTGCCAGCAGCTTAGCGCTCGGGCGGGGTAACAATGAGCAGTTCTTC

D gene: .
clone size: many
J gene: TRBJ2-7
V gene: TRBV11-2
CDR3 protein: CASSFTTTSYEQYF
CDR3 DNA: TGTGCCAGCAGCTTTACTACAACCTCCTACGAGCAGTACTTC

D gene: TRBD1
clone size: .
J gene: TRBJ1-1
V gene: TRBV7-3
CDR3 protein: CASSSTQGAAEAFF
CDR3 DNA: TGTGCCAGCAGCTCCACGCAGGGGGCGGCTGAAGCTTTCTTT

D gene: .
clone size: few
J gene: TRBJ2-1
V gene: TRBV12-3/TRBV12-4
CDR3 protein: CASRLPIHRASNEQFF
CDR3 DNA: TGTGCCAGCAGGCTCCCCATTCACAGGGCATCCAATGAGCAGTTCTTC

D gene: TRBD2
clone size: few
J gene: TRBJ2-3
V gene: TRBV20-1
CDR3 protein: CSASLAGGPPNADTQYF
CDR3 DNA: TGCAGTGCTAGCCTAGCGGGAGGCCCGCCCAACGCAGATACGCAGTATTTT

D gene: .
clone size: .
J gene: TRBJ2-5
V gene: TRBV6-5
CDR3 protein: CASSYSRSQETQYF
CDR3 DNA: TGTGCCAGCAGTTACTCGCGGAGCCAAGAGACCCAGTACTTC

D gene: .
clone size: many
J gene: TRBJ1-1
V gene: TRBV7-9
CDR3 protein: CATDRALNTEAFF
CDR3 DNA: TGTGCCACGGACCGAGCCCTGAACACTGAAGCTTTCTTT

D gene: .
clone size: many
J gene: TRBJ1-3
V gene: TRBV7-2
CDR3 protein: CASSLELINTIYF
CDR3 DNA: TGTGCCAGCAGCTTAGAGTTGATAAACACCATATATTTT

D gene: TRBD2
clone size: many
J gene: TRBJ2-7
V gene: TRBV7-9
CDR3 protein: CASSTTSGPYEQYF
CDR3 DNA: TGTGCCAGCAGCACCACTAGCGGGCCCTACGAGCAGTACTTC

D gene: .
clone size: .
J gene: TRBJ2-7
V gene: TRBV6-5
CDR3 protein: CASSTSPPYSEQYF
CDR3 DNA: TGTGCCAGCAGCACTAGTCCCCCTTACAGCGAGCAGTACTTC

D gene: .
clone size: few
J gene: TRBJ2-3
V gene: TRBV7-9
CDR3 protein: CASSAGPADTQYF
CDR3 DNA: TGTGCCAGCAGCGCCGGCCCTGCAGATACGCAGTATTTT

D gene: .
clone size: few
J gene: TRBJ2-3
V gene: TRBV3-1
CDR3 protein: CASGWDHNADTQYF
CDR3 DNA: TGTGCCAGCGGTTGGGACCATAACGCAGATACGCAGTATTTT

D gene: TRBD2
clone size: many
J gene: TRBJ2-3
V gene: TRBV12-3/TRBV12-4
CDR3 protein: CASSQRGGVADTQYF
CDR3 DNA: TGTGCCAGCAGTCAGCGGGGAGGTGTGGCAGATACGCAGTATTTT

D gene: .
clone size: few
J gene: TRBJ2-2
V gene: TRBV12-5
CDR3 protein: CASGSGRNTGELFF
CDR3 DNA: TGTGCTAGTGGTTCGGGGAGGAACACCGGGGAGCTGTTTTTT

D gene: .
clone size: .
J gene: TRBJ2-3
V gene: TRBV6-6
CDR3 protein: CASSEIEADTQYF
CDR3 DNA: TGTGCCAGCAGCGAAATCGAGGCAGATACGCAGTATTTT

D gene: .
clone size: .
J gene: TRBJ1-1
V gene: TRBV18
CDR3 protein: CASSPRTEYEAFF
CDR3 DNA: TGTGCCAGCTCACCACGGACAGAGTATGAAGCTTTCTTT

D gene: .
clone size: many
J gene: TRBJ2-3
V gene: TRBV7-9
CDR3 protein: CAGWGVNTDTQYF
CDR3 DNA: TGTGCCGGATGGGGGGTGAACACAGATACGCAGTATTTT

D gene: TRBD1
clone size: many
J gene: TRBJ1-6
V gene: TRBV11-2
CDR3 protein: CASSADRVDSPLHF
CDR3 DNA: TGTGCCAGCAGCGCGGACAGGGTTGATTCACCCCTCCACTTT

D gene: .
clone size: few
J gene: TRBJ1-5
V gene: TRBV12-3/TRBV12-4
CDR3 protein: CASSSPSEAQHF
CDR3 DNA: TGTGCCAGCAGTTCCCCCTCGGAAGCCCAGCATTTT